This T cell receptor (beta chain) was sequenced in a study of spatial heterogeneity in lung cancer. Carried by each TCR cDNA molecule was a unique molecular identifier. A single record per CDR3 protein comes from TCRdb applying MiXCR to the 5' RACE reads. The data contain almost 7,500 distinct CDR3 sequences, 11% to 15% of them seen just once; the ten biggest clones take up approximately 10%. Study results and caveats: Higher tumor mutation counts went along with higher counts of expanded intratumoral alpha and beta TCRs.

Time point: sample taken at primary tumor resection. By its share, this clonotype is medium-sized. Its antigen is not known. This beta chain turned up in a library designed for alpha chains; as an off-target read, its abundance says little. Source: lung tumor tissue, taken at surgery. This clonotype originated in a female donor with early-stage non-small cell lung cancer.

The DNA for the CDR3 is TGTGCCAGCAGCTTAGGGTGGCAGGGGTATGGCTACACCTTC. Amino acid sequence: CASSLGWQGYGYTF. This chain joins TRBV7-2 and TRBJ1-2; tentatively, D is TRBD1 (6 bases). V was trimmed by 1 base and J by 5 bases, leaving 11 bases between them. The CDR3 totals 14 residues. CDR1 is SGHTA and CDR2 is FQGNSA in the germline V gene.